Sequencing of this TCR beta chain was carried out in a study of T cells in tumors after PD-1 blockade. Study background: Mean per blood sample: 113,528 templates (roughly 22,000-257,772), around 35,000 unique clonotypes. Findings and caveats of the study: Around 37% of tumor TCR clonotypes were also found in blood.

This clone was seen once. Its antigen remains unknown. Libraries were prepared by immunoSEQ multiplex PCR; TCRdb keeps only in-frame clonotypes and omits some of them. The table includes some 43,000 clones, over 75% detected once. This receptor was identified in a human donor with basal cell carcinoma. Source: PBMCs, taken before anti-PD-1 treatment.

The CDR3 region is CASSQYELSGNTIYF. Written as DNA, the CDR3 is TGTGCCAGCAGCCAATACGAGCTCTCTGGAAACACCATATATTTT. The V gene is TRBV14, the J gene TRBJ1-3; D is unclear. The CDR3 is 15 amino acids. Trimming left V 2 bases short and J 0 bases short, with 8 bases between. CDR1 is SGHDN, CDR2 FVKESK, per germline.